These 5 T cell receptor beta chains came from one sample sequenced in a study of shared clonotypes between healthy human individuals. Terminally differentiated effector memory CD45RA+ cells were excluded from the naive CD8 cells, which were CD45RO-negative and positively selected for CCR7. The table came from immunoSEQ multiplex PCR; TCRdb's copy has only in-frame clones and leaves some out. The table records roughly 810,000 clones, 90% to 97% of them present only once. Material: naive CD8+ T cells sorted from blood. Receptors were obtained from a man aged 30-40 years in good health.

This clone appeared a single time. This sequence joins TRBV4-1 and TRBJ2-1; D remains ambiguous. The CDR3 totals 14 residues. With 6 bases removed from V and 8 bases from J, the gap between germline ends came to 17 bases. From germline, CDR1 is MGHRA and CDR2 YSYEKL. CDR3 protein: CASSDKDNRDEQFF. CDR3 DNA sequence: TGCGCCAGCAGTGATAAAGACAATAGGGATGAGCAGTTCTTC.

This chain uses TRBV7-9 with TRBJ1-4; maybe TRBD1 (5 bases). This CDR3 spans 15 amino acids. With 7 bases removed from V and 7 bases from J, the gap between germline ends came to 19 bases. Germline values: CDR1 SEHNR, CDR2 FQNEAQ (reference sequence). Written as DNA, the CDR3 is TGTGCCAGCACCTATCCCCCGTGGGGGACTGAAAAACTGTTTTTT. Translation gives CASTYPPWGTEKLFF.

This clone showed up just once. The same CDR3 can be traced to other DNA sequences in this sample. This rearrangement joins TRBV7-9 to TRBJ1-1; 7 bases are a match to TRBD1. Germline CDR1 SEHNR, CDR2 FQNEAQ (reference sequence). The length of the CDR3 is 14 residues. Trimming cost V 3 bases and J 3 bases; bases outside gene matches: 4. The CDR3: CASSLGQGDTEAFF. The CDR3 nucleotides are TGTGCCAGCAGCTTGGGCCAGGGGGACACTGAAGCTTTCTTT.

Comment on this clone: In the same sample, other DNA sequences code for this CDR3. The V call is TRBV4-3, the J call TRBJ1-2; possible D gene TRBD1, 6 bases. Trimming shortened V by 0 bases and J by 4 bases, and 15 bases separated the two germline ends. The CDR3 has 16 residues. Germline V gene data show CDR1 as LGHNA and CDR2 as YSLEER. CDR3 sequence: CASSQDLGGAGYGYTF. CDR3 bases: TGCGCCAGCAGCCAAGATTTAGGGGGGGCAGGCTATGGCTACACCTTC.

V usage is TRBV18 and J usage is TRBJ2-7; D might be TRBD2 (5 bases). CDR3 length: 18 residues. V dropped 0 bases and J dropped 0 bases, with 18 bases sitting between them. Germline values: CDR1 KGHSH, CDR2 LQKENI. The CDR3 DNA reads as TGTGCCAGCTCACCACCGTTTCGTCTCCTCGAGGGCTCCTACGAGCAGTACTTC. It is translated as CASSPPFRLLEGSYEQYF. Full variable domain (missing parts from reference TRBV18 and TRBJ2-7): NAGVMQNPRHLVRRRGQEARLRCSPMKGHSHVYWYRQLPEEGLKFMVYLQKENIIDESGMPKERFSAEFPKEGPSILRIQQVVRGDSAAYFCASSPPFRLLEGSYEQYFGPGTRLTVT.